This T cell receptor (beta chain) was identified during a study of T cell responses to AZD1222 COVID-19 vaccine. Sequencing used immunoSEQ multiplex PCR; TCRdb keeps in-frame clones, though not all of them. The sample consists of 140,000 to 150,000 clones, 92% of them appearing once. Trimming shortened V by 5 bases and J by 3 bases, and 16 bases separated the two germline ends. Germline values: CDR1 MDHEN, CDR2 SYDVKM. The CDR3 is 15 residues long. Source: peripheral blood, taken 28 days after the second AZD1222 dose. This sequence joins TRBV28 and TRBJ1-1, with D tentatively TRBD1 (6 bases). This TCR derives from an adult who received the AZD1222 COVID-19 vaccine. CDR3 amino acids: CASSPRGRAHTEAFF. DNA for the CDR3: TGTGCCAGCAGTCCGCGGGGGCGGGCTCACACTGAAGCTTTCTTT.